The next 5 T cell receptor beta chains were all read from a single sample in a study of cytomegalovirus exposure and HLA in healthy donors. A multiplex PCR was run with 60 Vbeta primers and 13 Jbeta primers. Here immunoSEQ multiplex PCR was the method, and the copy in TCRdb shows in-frame clones only, minus some. Of over 200,000 clones in the sample, just over 75% were seen once. Sequenced sample: PBMCs. The receptors here all came from a woman aged 60 to 75 in good health and CMV-seropositive.

The V gene is TRBV7-9, the J gene TRBJ2-5; TRBD2 is a possible D gene (6 bases). The CDR3 is 12 amino acids. Germline V lookup: CDR1 SEHNR, CDR2 FQNEAQ (reference sequence). Trimming removed 5 bases from V and 5 bases from J, with 9 bases in between. As DNA, the CDR3 is TGTGCCAGCAGCCCTGCGGGGGAGACCCAGTACTTC. It is translated as CASSPAGETQYF.

The chain uses TRBV7-2 and TRBJ1-3, with D perhaps TRBD1 (6 bases). Trimming took off 3 bases at V and 3 bases at J, with 12 bases between the two ends. The CDR3 extends over 15 amino acids. Germline CDR1 SGHTA, CDR2 FQGNSA. The CDR3 reads CASSFTRGGGNTIYF. For the CDR3, the DNA is TGTGCCAGCAGCTTTACCAGGGGCGGTGGAAACACCATATATTTT.

This rearrangement joins TRBV9 to TRBJ2-5; the match to TRBD1 covers 10 bases. The CDR3 has 16 amino acids. V lost 0 bases and J lost 5; bases outside the gene matches: 7. The germline V gene has CDR1 SGDLS and CDR2 YYNGEE. CDR3 coding DNA: TGTGCCAGCAGCGTAGGGACAGGGGGGGCCATTGAGACCCAGTACTTC. As protein: CASSVGTGGAIETQYF.

J is TRBJ2-7 and V is TRBV29-1, with 7 nucleotides matching TRBD2. Germline CDR1 is SQVTM and CDR2 is ANQGSEA. J lost 1 base, V lost 3 bases, and 6 bases had no gene match. This CDR3 is 14 amino acids long. The DNA of the CDR3 is TGCAGCGTTGAGGGAGGGGAAAGGTCCTACGAGCAGTACTTC. Translating gives CSVEGGERSYEQYF.

The rearrangement links TRBV29-1 to TRBJ2-7; weak D call: TRBD1 (6 bases). The germline gives CDR1 SQVTM, CDR2 ANQGSEA. Trimming removed 4 bases from V and 4 bases from J, with 11 bases in between. CDR3 size: 12 residues. CDR3 DNA sequence: TGCAGCGTTGCACAGGGTACTTACGAGCAGTACTTC. Its translation: CSVAQGTYEQYF.